This T cell receptor beta chain came from a study of T cell repertoires in aging, cancer and after chemotherapy. Whole-study results and caveats: In hematological cancer patients, infiltrated lymphoid organs may have impaired thymic emigration or peripheral T cell expansion.

In this sample, this clonotype turned up a few times. The antigen remains unidentified. A mixed TRB-A/B primer pool amplified rearranged TRB by multiplex touch-down PCR. MiXCR was run by TCRdb on the multiplex PCR reads, yielding one entry per CDR3 protein. Of about 2,400 distinct CDR3 sequences listed, approximately 55% were seen once; the top ten hold approximately 5%. Amplification of TCR beta used genomic DNA extracted from peripheral blood. V was shortened by 7 bases and J by 1 base, with 16 bases between the two germline ends. The CDR3 has 15 amino acids. Sequenced input: blood. V gene TRBV12-3 or TRBV12-4 combines with J gene TRBJ1-1; D perhaps matches TRBD1 (5 bases). The sequence was obtained from a human donor with a blood cancer. The CDR3 bases are TGTGCCAGCATCCTCTCCGGGACGGCGAACACTGAAGCTTTCTTT. This sequence encodes CASILSGTANTEAFF.